The 8 T cell receptor beta chains below come from one sample, sequenced in a study of identifying expanded T cells in peripheral blood. Some clones are missing from TCRdb's copy, which holds only in-frame ones; the method was immunoSEQ multiplex PCR. The table has more than 50,000 clones, around 83% seen once. Sequenced: blood. These TCRs come from a person between 18 and 70 years old in good health.

The chain links TRBV27 to TRBJ2-1, with TRBD2 matching over 9 bases. There are 17 residues in the CDR3. The germline CDR1 and CDR2 sequences are MNHEY and SMNVEV (reference sequence). V lost 5 bases and J lost 4; bases outside the gene matches: 12. CDR3 amino acids: CASSPYSLAGNYNEQFF. CDR3 sequence (DNA): TGTGCCAGCAGTCCCTATTCCCTAGCGGGGAATTACAATGAGCAGTTCTTC.

The chain links TRBV30 to TRBJ2-2, with a possible D match to TRBD2 (5 bases). Trimming shortened V by 0 bases and J by 1 base, and 6 bases separated the two germline ends. The germline CDR1 and CDR2 sequences are GTSNPN and SVGIG (reference sequence). This CDR3 has 14 residues. DNA of the CDR3: TGTGCCTGGAGTGTACTAGGGAACACCGGGGAGCTGTTTTTT. Amino acid sequence: CAWSVLGNTGELFF.

As to this clone: The same CDR3 arises from other DNA sequences in this sample as well. This sequence joins TRBV7-6 and TRBJ2-5; perhaps D is TRBD1 or TRBD2 (5 bases each). With 5 bases removed from V and 2 bases from J, the gap between germline ends came to 9 bases. Germline values: CDR1 SGHVS, CDR2 FNYEAQ. This CDR3 has 13 amino acids. The DNA of the CDR3 is TGTGCCAGCAGCCGGGGACGGCAAGAGACCCAGTACTTC. Its translation is CASSRGRQETQYF.

The chain recombines TRBV7-9 with TRBJ1-2; 7 bases align to TRBD1. Trimming took 5 bases from V and 8 from J; bases not matched to a gene: 8. The CDR3 has 13 residues. The germline gives CDR1 SEHNR, CDR2 FQNEAQ (reference sequence). The chain's CDR3 is CASSPGTVGGYTF. The CDR3 DNA follows: TGTGCCAGCAGCCCCGGGACAGTGGGAGGCTACACCTTC.

The genes are TRBV18 and TRBJ1-5, with no clear D. V lost 3 bases to trimming and J lost 0 bases, with 3 bases between them. The CDR3 runs 13 residues. The germline gives CDR1 KGHSH, CDR2 LQKENI. In nucleotides, the CDR3 is TGTGCCAGCTCACCCCATAGCAATCAGCCCCAGCATTTT. This gives the protein CASSPHSNQPQHF.

This chain links TRBV29-1 with TRBJ1-2; a possible D gene is TRBD1 (6 bases). Deletions cut 5 bases from V and 3 bases from J, with 19 bases between. The CDR3 consists of 15 residues. Germline lookup yields CDR1 SQVTM and CDR2 ANQGSEA. The chain's CDR3 is CSVPLTKQGDYGYTF. The CDR3 DNA is TGCAGCGTTCCCCTTACAAAACAGGGAGACTATGGCTACACCTTC.

J is TRBJ2-3 and V is TRBV4-1; 7 nucleotides match TRBD2. This CDR3 has 18 residues. From germline, CDR1 is MGHRA and CDR2 YSYEKL. Trimming cost V 0 bases and J 2 bases; bases outside gene matches: 11. The CDR3 loop is CASSQDIGRAFSTDTQYF. In DNA, the CDR3 is TGCGCCAGCAGCCAAGATATTGGGAGGGCGTTCTCCACAGATACGCAGTATTTT.

This clone was counted a few times. This chain links TRBV2 with TRBJ1-2; TRBD1 matches at 7 bases. J was trimmed by 4 bases and V by 8 bases; bases with no gene match: 4. Germline V gene lookup returns CDR1 SNHLY and CDR2 FYNNEI. The CDR3 runs 12 residues. CDR3 in amino acids: CASVDRAYGYTF. CDR3 nucleotide sequence: TGTGCCAGCGTCGACAGGGCCTATGGCTACACCTTC. The complete variable domain, with remaining parts taken from reference TRBV2 and TRBJ1-2, reads EPEVTQTPSHQVTQMGQEVILRCVPISNHLYFYWYRQILGQKVEFLVSFYNNEISEKSEIFDDQFSVERPDGSNFTLKIRSTKLEDSAMYFCASVDRAYGYTFGSGTRLTVV.